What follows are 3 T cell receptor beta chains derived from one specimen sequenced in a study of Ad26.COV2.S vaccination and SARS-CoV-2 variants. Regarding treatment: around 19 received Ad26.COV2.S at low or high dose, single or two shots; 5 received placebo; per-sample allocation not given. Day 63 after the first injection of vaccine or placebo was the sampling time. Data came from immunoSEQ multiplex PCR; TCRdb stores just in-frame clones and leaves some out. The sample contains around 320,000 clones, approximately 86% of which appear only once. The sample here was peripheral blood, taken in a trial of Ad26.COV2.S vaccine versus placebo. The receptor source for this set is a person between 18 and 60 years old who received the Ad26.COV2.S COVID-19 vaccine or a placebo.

CDR3 sequence (DNA): TGTGCCAGCAGTGTGGCCAGAGACTTGACTCTCTCCTACGAGCAGTACTTC. Encoded protein: CASSVARDLTLSYEQYF. This chain joins TRBV6-1 and TRBJ2-7; D gene unclear. Trimming stripped 4 bases from V and 0 bases from J, with 19 bases between. This CDR3 has 17 amino acids. Germline V gene data show CDR1 as MNHNS and CDR2 as SASEGT.

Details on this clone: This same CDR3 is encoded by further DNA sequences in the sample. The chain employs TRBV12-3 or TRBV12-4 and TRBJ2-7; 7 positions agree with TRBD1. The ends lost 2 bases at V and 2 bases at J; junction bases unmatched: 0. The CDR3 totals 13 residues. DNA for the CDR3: TGTGCCAGCAGTTTACAGGGGGCCTACGAGCAGTACTTC. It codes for CASSLQGAYEQYF.

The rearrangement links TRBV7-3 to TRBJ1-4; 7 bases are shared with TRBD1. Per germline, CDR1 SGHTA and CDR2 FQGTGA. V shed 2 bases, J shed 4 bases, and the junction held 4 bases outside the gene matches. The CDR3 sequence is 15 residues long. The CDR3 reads CASSLSGTDNEKLFF. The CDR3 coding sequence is TGTGCCAGCAGCTTATCCGGGACAGATAATGAAAAACTGTTTTTT.